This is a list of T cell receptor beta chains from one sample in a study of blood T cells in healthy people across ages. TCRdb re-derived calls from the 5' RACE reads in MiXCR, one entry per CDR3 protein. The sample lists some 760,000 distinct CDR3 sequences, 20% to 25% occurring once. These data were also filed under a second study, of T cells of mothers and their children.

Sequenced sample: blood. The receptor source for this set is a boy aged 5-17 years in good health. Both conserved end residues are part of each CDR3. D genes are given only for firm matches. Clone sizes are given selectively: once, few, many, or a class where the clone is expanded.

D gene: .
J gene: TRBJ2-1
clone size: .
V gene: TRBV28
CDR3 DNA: TGTGCCAGCACTCTACCCTCTGCTGATGAGCAGTTCTTC
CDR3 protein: CASTLPSADEQFF

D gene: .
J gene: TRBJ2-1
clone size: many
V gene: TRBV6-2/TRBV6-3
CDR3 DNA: TGTGCCAGCAGTCACGGGTTGGGCGGCTACAATGAGCAGTTCTTC
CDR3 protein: CASSHGLGGYNEQFF

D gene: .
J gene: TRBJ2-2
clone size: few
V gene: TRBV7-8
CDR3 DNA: TGTGCCAGCAGCTTATTCACGGCAACGAACACCGGGGAGCTGTTTTTT
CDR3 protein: CASSLFTATNTGELFF

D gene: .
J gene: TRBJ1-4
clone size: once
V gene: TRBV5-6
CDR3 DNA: TGTGCCAGCAGCTCGGAGATTATGAGCGAAAAACTGTTTTTT
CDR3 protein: CASSSEIMSEKLFF

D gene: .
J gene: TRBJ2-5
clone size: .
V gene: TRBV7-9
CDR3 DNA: TGTGCCAGCAGCCCGATAGCGTTGGGGACCCAGTACTTC
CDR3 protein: CASSPIALGTQYF

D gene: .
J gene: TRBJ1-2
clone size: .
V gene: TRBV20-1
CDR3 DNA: TGCAGTGCAACCTCACTCGAGGGGAGAAGGTATGGCTACACCTTC
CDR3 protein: CSATSLEGRRYGYTF

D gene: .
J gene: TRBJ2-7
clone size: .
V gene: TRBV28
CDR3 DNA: TGTGCCAGCAGTTTATGGGGGGGCCGGCAGTACTTC
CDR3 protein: CASSLWGGRQYF

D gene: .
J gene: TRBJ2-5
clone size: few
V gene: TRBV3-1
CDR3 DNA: TGTGCCAGCCGATTCCAGGGGACGGAGACCCAGTACTTC
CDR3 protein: CASRFQGTETQYF

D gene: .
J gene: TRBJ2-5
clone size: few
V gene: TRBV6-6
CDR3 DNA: TGTGCCAGCAGTTACGGGCGCGAAGAGACCCAGTACTTC
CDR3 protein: CASSYGREETQYF

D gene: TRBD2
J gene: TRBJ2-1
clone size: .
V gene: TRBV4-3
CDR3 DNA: TGCGCCAGCAGCCAAGATGGGGCTAGCGGTTCCTCCTACAATGAGCAGTTCTTC
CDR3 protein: CASSQDGASGSSYNEQFF

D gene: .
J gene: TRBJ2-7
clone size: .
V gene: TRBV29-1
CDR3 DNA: TGCAGCGTTACGCGACGGGCTGGCGATAGAAGATTCAACGAGCAGTACTTC
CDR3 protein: CSVTRRAGDRRFNEQYF

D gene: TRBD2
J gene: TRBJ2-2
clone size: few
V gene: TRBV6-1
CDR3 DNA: TGTGCCAGCACTAGCGGGGGGCCAAGGAACACCGGGGAGCTGTTTTTT
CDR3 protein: CASTSGGPRNTGELFF

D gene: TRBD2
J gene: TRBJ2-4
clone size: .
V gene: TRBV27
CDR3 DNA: TGTGCCAGCAGTACCTCTATTGGGACTAGTGACATTCAGTACTTC
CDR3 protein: CASSTSIGTSDIQYF

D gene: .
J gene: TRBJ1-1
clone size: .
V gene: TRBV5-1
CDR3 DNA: TGCGCCAGCAGTTCTCTCGTGGACAGCTATGAAGCTTTCTTT
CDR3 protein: CASSSLVDSYEAFF

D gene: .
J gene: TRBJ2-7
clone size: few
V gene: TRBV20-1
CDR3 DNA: TGCAGTGCTAGAGATCTCGATCTCGAGCAGTACTTC
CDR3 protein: CSARDLDLEQYF

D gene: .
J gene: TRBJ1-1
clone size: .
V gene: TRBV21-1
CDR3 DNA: TGTGCCAGCCTAACTGAAGCTTTCTTT
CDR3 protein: CASLTEAFF

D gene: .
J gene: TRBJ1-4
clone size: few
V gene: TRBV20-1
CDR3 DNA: TGCAGTGCTAGAGTCCTGGACGGGGAGACTAATGAAAAACTGTTTTTT
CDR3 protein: CSARVLDGETNEKLFF

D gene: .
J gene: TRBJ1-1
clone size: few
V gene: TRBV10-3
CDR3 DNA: TGTGCCATCAGTGATCCCGGGACAAGGAACACTGAAGCTTTCTTT
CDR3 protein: CAISDPGTRNTEAFF

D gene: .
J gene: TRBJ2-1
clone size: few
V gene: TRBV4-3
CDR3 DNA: TGCGCCAGCAGCCAAGAGGGGACTGAGGTATACAATGAGCAGTTCTTC
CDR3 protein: CASSQEGTEVYNEQFF

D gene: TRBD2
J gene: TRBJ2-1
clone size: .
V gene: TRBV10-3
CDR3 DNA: TGTGCCATCAGTGAGAGGGGACTAGCGGGAGAGAATGAGCAGTTCTTC
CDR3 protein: CAISERGLAGENEQFF

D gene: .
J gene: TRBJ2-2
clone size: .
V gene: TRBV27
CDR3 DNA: TGTGCCAGCAGTGGGGCCAGGGGGAACACCGGGGAGCTGTTTTTT
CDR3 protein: CASSGARGNTGELFF

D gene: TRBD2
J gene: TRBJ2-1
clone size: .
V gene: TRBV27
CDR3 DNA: TGTGCCAGCACGACAGGCCAGAGACTAGCGGGCAGCAATGAGCAGTTCTTC
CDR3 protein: CASTTGQRLAGSNEQFF

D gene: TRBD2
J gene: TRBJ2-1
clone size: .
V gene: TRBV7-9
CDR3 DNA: TGTGCCAGCAGCTTAGCGGAGCGGGGGGTTAACAATGAGCAGTTCTTC
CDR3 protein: CASSLAERGVNNEQFF

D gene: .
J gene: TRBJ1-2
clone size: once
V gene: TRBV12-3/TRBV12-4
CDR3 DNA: TGTGCCAGCAGAGAGACCTCCGGACAGACGTATGGCTACACCTTC
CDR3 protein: CASRETSGQTYGYTF

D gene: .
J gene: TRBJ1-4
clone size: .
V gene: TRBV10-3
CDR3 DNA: TGTGCCATCAGTGAGCCCACCAAGGGGGAAAAACTGTTTTTT
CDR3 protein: CAISEPTKGEKLFF

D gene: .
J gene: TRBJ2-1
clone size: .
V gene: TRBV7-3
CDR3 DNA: TGTGCCAGCAGCTTAACGGTGACGAATGAGCAGTTCTTC
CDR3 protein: CASSLTVTNEQFF

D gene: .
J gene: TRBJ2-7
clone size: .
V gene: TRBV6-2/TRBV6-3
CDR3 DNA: TGTGCCAGCAGTTACAATCCAGTCTACGAGCAGTACTTC
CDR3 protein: CASSYNPVYEQYF

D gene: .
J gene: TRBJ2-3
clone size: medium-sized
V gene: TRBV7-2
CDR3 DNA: TGTGCCAGCAGCGTCTGGACTCAAGATACGCAGTATTTT
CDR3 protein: CASSVWTQDTQYF

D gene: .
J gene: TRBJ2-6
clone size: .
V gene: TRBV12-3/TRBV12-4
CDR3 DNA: TGTGCCAGCAGTTTTGGGGTAGCTGGGGCCAACGTCCTGACTTTC
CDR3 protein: CASSFGVAGANVLTF

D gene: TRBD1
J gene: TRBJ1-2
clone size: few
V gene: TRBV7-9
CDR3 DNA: TGTGCCAGCAGCAACGACGGGCAGGGGGCGAGGGGCTACACCTTC
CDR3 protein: CASSNDGQGARGYTF

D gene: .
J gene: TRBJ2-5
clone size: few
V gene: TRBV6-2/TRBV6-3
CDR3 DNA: TGTGCCAGCAGTCCAAGCCGGACGGCCTCCCAAGAGACCCAGTACTTC
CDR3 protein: CASSPSRTASQETQYF

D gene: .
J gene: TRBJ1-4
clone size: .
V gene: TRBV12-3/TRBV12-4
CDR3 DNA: TGTGCCAGCAGTTCCTACAGGGCCCTAAATGAAAAACTGTTTTTT
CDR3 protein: CASSSYRALNEKLFF

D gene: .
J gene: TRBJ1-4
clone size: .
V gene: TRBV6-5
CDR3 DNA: TGTGCCAGCAGTTACTCGAGGTCAGCCGAAAAACTGTTTTTT
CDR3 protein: CASSYSRSAEKLFF

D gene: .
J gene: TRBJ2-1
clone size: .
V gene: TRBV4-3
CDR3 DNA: TGCGCCAGCAGCCAAACAACAGGGTTCCCGGATCACAATGAGCAGTTCTTC
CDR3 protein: CASSQTTGFPDHNEQFF

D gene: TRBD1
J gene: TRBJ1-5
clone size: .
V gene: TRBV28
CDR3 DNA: TGTGCCAGCAGCTCCCCTGAGGGGCGAACAGGGGGCGACAATCAGCCCCAGCATTTT
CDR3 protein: CASSSPEGRTGGDNQPQHF

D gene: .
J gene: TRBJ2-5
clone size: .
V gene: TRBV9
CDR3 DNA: TGTGCCAGCAGCGTAGGGGCAGGGAAGGGCGGGACCCAGTACTTC
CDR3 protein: CASSVGAGKGGTQYF

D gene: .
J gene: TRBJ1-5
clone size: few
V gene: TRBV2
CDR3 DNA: TGTGCCAGCAGGGGTGTTTTTCAGCCCCAGCATTTT
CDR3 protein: CASRGVFQPQHF

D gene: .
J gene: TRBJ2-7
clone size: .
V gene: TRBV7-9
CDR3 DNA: TGTGCCAGCAGCCCATTACAGGGATACGAGCAGTACTTC
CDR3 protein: CASSPLQGYEQYF

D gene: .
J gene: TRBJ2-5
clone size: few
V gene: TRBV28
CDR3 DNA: TGTGCCAGCAGTTTACCGGACACAGAAGAGACCCAGTACTTC
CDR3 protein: CASSLPDTEETQYF

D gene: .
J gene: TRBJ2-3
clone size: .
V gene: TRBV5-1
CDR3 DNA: TGCGCCAGCAGCCCCCTTCTGACGGGAGAGTTTGGAGATACGCAGTATTTT
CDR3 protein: CASSPLLTGEFGDTQYF

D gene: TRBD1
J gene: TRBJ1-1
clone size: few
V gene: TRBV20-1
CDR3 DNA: TGCAGTGCTAGAGTTTGGACAGGCCTAGGGAACACTGAAGCTTTCTTT
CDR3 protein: CSARVWTGLGNTEAFF

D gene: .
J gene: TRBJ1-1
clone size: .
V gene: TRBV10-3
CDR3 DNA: TGTGCCATCAGTGAGTCCGGCTATCACAGGGCTGAAGCTTTCTTT
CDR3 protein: CAISESGYHRAEAFF